This passage covers 5 T cell receptor beta chains from one sample sequenced in a study of T cells in Graves' hyperthyroidism and ophthalmopathy. Template material for amplifying TCR beta CDR3 regions consisted of RNA transcripts. The HTBI primer set was used in a first-round RT-PCR of the TCR CDR3. TCRdb re-analysed the multiplex PCR reads in MiXCR, keeping a single row per CDR3 protein. The data show about 400,000 distinct CDR3 sequences, around 15% seen once. The sequenced material came from blood. The receptor set was obtained from a young woman with Graves' hyperthyroidism.

This clonotype was counted at least ten times. The chain has TRBV10-3 and TRBJ2-3; 7 nucleotides match TRBD2. Trimming took 9 bases from V and 3 from J; bases not matched to a gene: 9. The CDR3 contains 14 residues. CDR1 and CDR2 from the germline V gene are ENHRY and SYGVKD. The CDR3 loop is CAIGRGGSTDTQYF. The CDR3 DNA sequence: TGTGCCATTGGCCGAGGCGGGAGTACAGATACGCAGTATTTT.

This clonotype was detected ten times or more. This sequence joins TRBV29-1 and TRBJ1-2, with D unresolved. The CDR3 runs to 12 residues. The germline gives CDR1 SQVTM, CDR2 ANQGSEA. The V and J ends lost 7 bases and 8 bases respectively, with 17 bases between them. CDR3 DNA sequence: TGCAGCGCTACGCCTCAGGCGGGAGGCTACACCTTC. Protein: CSATPQAGGYTF.

This clonotype showed up many times. This chain links TRBV2 with TRBJ1-3; TRBD1 is a possible D gene (6 bases). The CDR3 runs to 16 residues. Germline V gives CDR1 SNHLY, CDR2 FYNNEI. V was trimmed by 4 bases and J by 1 base, leaving 14 bases between them. The CDR3 reads CASSVVPGVSGNTIYF. DNA for the CDR3: TGTGCCAGCAGTGTTGTGCCAGGGGTTTCTGGAAACACCATATATTTT.

Remarks on this clonotype: A read error may explain this, as a much larger clone is one base away. The rearrangement joins TRBV7-2 to TRBJ2-7; D ambiguous. Trimming cost V 8 bases and J 0 bases, with 8 bases left between them. CDR3 length: 12 residues. Per germline, CDR1 SGHTA and CDR2 FQGNSA. The chain's CDR3 is CTSGLSSYEQYF. As DNA, the CDR3 is TGTACCAGCGGGTTATCCTCCTACGAGCAGTACTTC.

The rearrangement joins TRBV5-4 to TRBJ2-5; D is possibly TRBD1 or TRBD2 (5 bases each). Trimming took off 7 bases at V and 1 base at J, with 20 bases between the two ends. The germline gives CDR1 SGHNT, CDR2 YYREEE (reference sequence). The CDR3 is 16 amino acids. DNA for the CDR3: TGTGCCAGCTTCACGTCTCGGGGACGGGGCCAAGAGACCCAGTACTTC. It codes for CASFTSRGRGQETQYF.